This T cell receptor (beta chain) was profiled in a study of T cell repertoires in cytomegalovirus infection. Whole-study results and caveats: Carriage of CMV together with the relevant HLA was identifiable through cumulative public TCR beta family frequency. The study found HLA-C-restricted CMV-specific TCR beta clonotypes dominating the ex vivo response.

This clonotype is a singleton in its sample. Its antigen is not identified. The CDR3 covers 16 residues. Germline CDR1 reads MGHRA; CDR2 reads YSYEKL. The V end was cut by 0 bases, the J end by 0 bases, with 11 bases between. One entry per CDR3 protein results from TCRdb running MiXCR on the reads. The table records roughly 990,000 distinct CDR3 sequences, approximately 31% of them present only once. The J gene is TRBJ1-1, the V gene TRBV4-1; no clear D. The input for sequencing was cultured CD8+ T cells from PBMCs, taken from culture after CMV antigen stimulation. The TCR comes from a human donor in good health (CMV status not recorded). Some clones in this sample may be carry-over from other donors' samples. CDR3 amino acids: CASSQEVPGMNTEAFF. DNA for the CDR3: TGCGCCAGCAGCCAAGAGGTGCCGGGGATGAACACTGAAGCTTTCTTT.